These 32 T cell receptor beta chains originate from one sample sequenced in a study of shared clonotypes between healthy human individuals. TCRdb's table, derived via immunoSEQ multiplex PCR, lists solely in-frame clones and lacks some. This sample has around 640,000 clones, with about 96% found just once. CD45RO negativity and positive selection for CCR7 defined naive CD8 cells, a population that excluded terminally differentiated effector memory CD45RA+ cells. The sample taken for sequencing was naive CD8+ T cells sorted from blood. The receptors derive from a woman in her twenties or thirties in good health.

V and J are TRBV9 and TRBJ2-2, with 7 bases lining up with TRBD2. This CDR3 is built from 14 residues. Germline V gene data show CDR1 as SGDLS and CDR2 as YYNGEE. V dropped 3 bases and J dropped 2; count of bases not matched to a gene: 1. CDR3 loop: CASSGTRNTGELFF. The DNA of the CDR3 is TGTGCCAGCAGCGGGACTAGAAACACCGGGGAGCTGTTTTTT.

This chain joins TRBV27 and TRBJ2-1; TRBD2 matches at 7 bases. Germline V gene sequence: CDR1 MNHEY, CDR2 SMNVEV (reference sequence). The ends lost 7 bases at V and 4 bases at J; junction bases unmatched: 10. This CDR3 region has 15 residues. The CDR3 nucleotides are TGTGCCAGCACCCTGCGAACTAGCGCTTACAATGAGCAGTTCTTC. This translates into CASTLRTSAYNEQFF.

The chain recombines TRBV29-1 with TRBJ1-1; 7 bases are a match to TRBD1. J gave up 1 base and V 0 bases, and 5 bases lay outside the gene matches. Germline CDR1 and CDR2: SQVTM and ANQGSEA. The CDR3 spans 15 residues. In nucleotides, the CDR3 is TGCAGCGTTGAAGATTCACAGGGGCCGAACACTGAAGCTTTCTTT. This sequence encodes CSVEDSQGPNTEAFF.

The V and J genes are TRBV19 and TRBJ1-3, with TRBD1 matching over 8 bases. CDR3 length: 17 residues. CDR1 and CDR2 (germline): LNHDA, SQIVND (reference sequence). V lost 7 bases to trimming and J lost 3 bases; unmatched junction nucleotides: 14. This CDR3 reads CASTPAPDRVIGNTIYF. As DNA, the CDR3 is TGTGCCAGTACGCCCGCGCCGGACAGGGTTATTGGAAACACCATATATTTT.

V usage is TRBV28 and J usage is TRBJ1-1; no firm D call. This CDR3 has 16 residues. Trimming removed 3 bases from V and 3 bases from J, with 17 bases in between. Per germline, CDR1 MDHEN and CDR2 SYDVKM. The CDR3 DNA sequence: TGTGCCAGCAGTTTTGTAGGACGGCGGAAGTACACTGAAGCTTTCTTT. Its protein product is CASSFVGRRKYTEAFF.

The rearrangement links TRBV2 to TRBJ2-5; TRBD1 is a possible D gene (5 bases). Germline lookup yields CDR1 SNHLY and CDR2 FYNNEI. This CDR3 is 13 amino acids long. Trimming left V 5 bases short and J 3 bases short, with 10 bases between. In DNA form, the CDR3 reads TGTGCCAGCAGTCACCCAGGGAAAGAGACCCAGTACTTC. Amino acids: CASSHPGKETQYF.

The chain carries TRBV27 and TRBJ2-7, with 10 bases identical to TRBD1. V lost 5 bases and J lost 11; bases outside the gene matches: 9. The CDR3 extends over 13 amino acids. Germline CDR1 MNHEY, CDR2 SMNVEV (reference sequence). The CDR3 loop reads CASSDRGPGDKYF. Written as DNA, the CDR3 is TGTGCCAGCAGTGACAGGGGGCCAGGGGACAAGTACTTC.

The V gene is TRBV27, the J gene TRBJ1-1; D remains ambiguous. This CDR3 region has 15 residues. CDR1 and CDR2 from the germline V gene are MNHEY and SMNVEV (reference sequence). The germline V and J ends were trimmed by 6 bases and 3 bases, with 17 bases remaining between them. In nucleotides, the CDR3 is TGTGCCAGCAGGGTATTGGGCGATTGGGACACTGAAGCTTTCTTT. Its translation is CASRVLGDWDTEAFF.

The chain joins TRBV28 to TRBJ1-1; D not certain. This CDR3 contains 13 residues. Germline V gives CDR1 MDHEN, CDR2 SYDVKM. The V gene lost 4 bases and the J gene lost 4 bases, with 10 bases spanning the gap. CDR3 loop: CASSSLFGTEAFF. The CDR3 coding sequence is TGTGCCAGCAGTTCTCTTTTCGGCACTGAAGCTTTCTTT.

V usage is TRBV6-5 and J usage is TRBJ2-7, with D perhaps TRBD2 (5 bases). The V end was cut by 0 bases, the J end by 5 bases, with 14 bases between. Germline CDR1 MNHEY, CDR2 SVGAGI. The CDR3 length is 15 residues. The CDR3 spells CASSYSTTGTDEQYF. CDR3 coding DNA: TGTGCCAGCAGTTACTCGACAACGGGAACCGACGAGCAGTACTTC.

This chain joins TRBV19 and TRBJ1-5; no clear D. This CDR3 contains 13 residues. Trimming took 3 bases from V and 3 from J, leaving 6 bases between them. Germline lookup yields CDR1 LNHDA and CDR2 SQIVND (reference sequence). CDR3 in amino acids: CASSIPYNQPQHF. The CDR3 DNA reads TGTGCCAGTAGTATCCCCTACAATCAGCCCCAGCATTTT.

The CDR3 region is CASSLGRGFGNTIYF. The CDR3 coding sequence is TGTGCCAGCAGCTTGGGCAGGGGTTTCGGAAACACCATATATTTT. The chain employs TRBV13 and TRBJ1-3; D possibly corresponds to TRBD1 (6 bases). Germline V lookup: CDR1 PRHDT, CDR2 FYEKMQ (reference sequence). This CDR3 is built from 15 residues. V gave up 3 bases and J gave up 4 bases, with 13 bases separating them.

Details on this clone: The same CDR3 can be traced to other DNA sequences in this sample. The chain links TRBV5-6 to TRBJ2-7, with 8 bases lining up with TRBD2. Trimming cost V 5 bases and J 0 bases; bases outside gene matches: 1. CDR1 is SGHDT, CDR2 YYEEEE, per germline. The CDR3 consists of 13 residues. This CDR3 reads CASSLAGSYEQYF. The CDR3 nucleotides are TGTGCCAGCAGTCTAGCGGGCTCCTACGAGCAGTACTTC.

The CDR3 sequence: CASTGGGSEAFF. CDR3 DNA sequence: TGCGCCAGCACCGGTGGGGGGTCTGAAGCTTTCTTT. This chain joins TRBV4-1 and TRBJ1-1, with D possibly matching TRBD1 (5 bases). Germline V gives CDR1 MGHRA, CDR2 YSYEKL. Trimming shortened V by 7 bases and J by 6 bases, and 12 bases separated the two germline ends. The CDR3 is made up of 12 amino acids.

The chain links TRBV27 to TRBJ1-5; TRBD1 is a possible D gene (6 bases). The CDR3 is made up of 16 amino acids. Germline CDR1 MNHEY, CDR2 SMNVEV (reference sequence). V was pared by 5 bases and J by 4 bases, with 18 bases between. The CDR3 coding sequence is TGTGCCAGCAGTGGGGGGGGCGACAGGAGAAATCAGCCCCAGCATTTT. Its protein product is CASSGGGDRRNQPQHF.

The genes are TRBV10-1 and TRBJ2-3; 8 bases map to TRBD2. This CDR3 has 15 amino acids. Germline V gives CDR1 WNHNN, CDR2 SYGVQD (reference sequence). V was pared by 6 bases and J by 0 bases, with 5 bases of the junction left unmatched. The CDR3 region is CASSPLAESTDTQYF. CDR3 nucleotides: TGCGCCAGCAGCCCACTAGCGGAAAGCACAGATACGCAGTATTTT.

This chain connects TRBV19 to TRBJ2-1; perhaps TRBD2 as D (6 bases). Germline CDR1 is LNHDA and CDR2 is SQIVND (reference sequence). Trimming cost V 6 bases and J 4 bases, with 13 bases left between them. The CDR3 length is 14 residues. The CDR3 nucleotides are TGTGCCAGTAGCCCGCTAGCGCTTTACAATGAGCAGTTCTTC. Translating gives CASSPLALYNEQFF.

Only one count was recorded for this clone. The V call is TRBV7-8, the J call TRBJ2-1; no definite D call. Trimming took 0 bases from V and 10 from J, leaving 10 bases between them. The germline V gene has CDR1 SGHVS and CDR2 FQNEAQ. The CDR3 length is 13 residues. CDR3 sequence (DNA): TGTGCCAGCAGCTTAGCGAGTAGGATCGAGCAGTTCTTC. Encoded protein: CASSLASRIEQFF.

The CDR3 sequence is CSVEWTSGSADTQYF. The CDR3 nucleotides read TGCAGCGTTGAATGGACTAGCGGGTCCGCAGATACGCAGTATTTT. The genes are TRBV29-1 and TRBJ2-3, with 11 positions matching TRBD2. This CDR3 spans 15 amino acids. The junction had 5 bases not matched to a gene; V was cut back by 2 bases and J by 4 bases. The V gene's germline CDR1 is SQVTM and CDR2 ANQGSEA.

V and J are TRBV7-2 and TRBJ2-2; D gene ambiguous. The ends were cut back, 5 bases at V and 6 bases at J, with 10 bases in the middle. Per germline, CDR1 SGHTA and CDR2 FQGNSA. The CDR3 loop spans 13 amino acids. Here the CDR3 reads CASSPVYAGELFF. The CDR3 nucleotides are TGTGCCAGCAGCCCAGTATACGCCGGGGAGCTGTTTTTT.

The chain has TRBV2 and TRBJ1-6, with D possibly being TRBD1 (5 bases). This CDR3 comprises 13 residues. Trimming stripped 11 bases from V and 12 bases from J, with 20 bases between. The germline gives CDR1 SNHLY, CDR2 FYNNEI. In DNA, the CDR3 is TGTGCCTTTCGGGGACCTCTTTTTGAACCCCTCCACTTT. It encodes CAFRGPLFEPLHF. The entire variable domain, with the rest obtained from reference TRBV2 and TRBJ1-6, is as follows: EPEVTQTPSHQVTQMGQEVILRCVPISNHLYFYWYRQILGQKVEFLVSFYNNEISEKSEIFDDQFSVERPDGSNFTLKIRSTKLEDSAMYFCAFRGPLFEPLHFGNGTRLTVT.

The chain is built from TRBV7-6 and TRBJ1-1, with D hard to call. Germline V gene data show CDR1 as SGHVS and CDR2 as FNYEAQ. V lost 5 bases and J 1 base, leaving 14 bases between the germline ends. The CDR3 totals 15 residues. This chain's CDR3 is CASSPGVGRNTEAFF. The CDR3 DNA sequence: TGTGCCAGCAGCCCGGGAGTGGGGAGGAACACTGAAGCTTTCTTT.

V and J are TRBV25-1 and TRBJ2-2, with 10 positions matching TRBD2. The length of the CDR3 is 17 residues. Germline lookup yields CDR1 MGHDK and CDR2 SYGVNS. Unmatched junction bases numbered 7, after V lost 0 bases and J lost 6 bases. The CDR3 DNA reads as TGTGCCAGCAGTGAATACCTAGCGGGAGTTCTGTCCGGGGAGCTGTTTTTT. Protein: CASSEYLAGVLSGELFF.

The chain has TRBV5-6 and TRBJ2-1; 8 nucleotides line up with TRBD2. The CDR3 sequence is 15 residues long. J gave up 6 bases and V 3 bases, and 8 bases lay outside the gene matches. Germline V gene data show CDR1 as SGHDT and CDR2 as YYEEEE. Here the CDR3 reads CASSWAGTSSNEQFF. The CDR3 DNA follows: TGTGCCAGCAGCTGGGCCGGGACTAGTTCCAATGAGCAGTTCTTC.

The J gene is TRBJ2-5, the V gene TRBV28; D call uncertain. The CDR3 consists of 16 residues. Germline CDR1 and CDR2: MDHEN and SYDVKM. V lost 3 bases, J lost 0 bases, and 14 bases lay in between. CDR3: CASSFLAVKNQETQYF. The CDR3 DNA reads TGTGCCAGCAGTTTCTTGGCAGTCAAAAACCAAGAGACCCAGTACTTC.

The chain is built from TRBV13 and TRBJ2-5; perhaps TRBD1 as D (5 bases). CDR1 is PRHDT, CDR2 FYEKMQ, per germline (reference sequence). The CDR3 consists of 15 residues. The V end was cut by 4 bases, the J end by 1 base, with 13 bases between. The CDR3 DNA sequence: TGTGCCAGCAGCTCAACCGTAGACAGCCAAGAGACCCAGTACTTC. Translating it yields CASSSTVDSQETQYF.

This sequence joins TRBV10-3 and TRBJ2-1; 7 positions match TRBD2. The CDR3 extends over 18 amino acids. The germline CDR1 and CDR2 sequences are ENHRY and SYGVKD. Losses at the gene ends were 4 bases for V and 1 base for J; bases not matched to a gene: 13. The CDR3 loop is CAISGDLAEAFSYNEQFF. Written as DNA, the CDR3 is TGTGCCATCAGTGGAGACCTAGCGGAGGCCTTTTCCTACAATGAGCAGTTCTTC.

V usage is TRBV28 and J usage is TRBJ2-5; possibly TRBD1 for D (6 bases). The J call may not be correct, given that the DNA end is closer to TRBJ2-7. The germline gives CDR1 MDHEN, CDR2 SYDVKM. CDR3 length: 16 amino acids. Here the CDR3 DNA reads TGTGCCAGCGGAGGTGGGCCCACAGGGTTTTTTTACGAGCAGTACTTC. It is translated as CASGGGPTGFFYEQYF.

V and J are TRBV10-1 and TRBJ2-7; TRBD1 or TRBD2 may be the D gene (5 bases each). Germline lookup yields CDR1 WNHNN and CDR2 SYGVQD (reference sequence). V was shortened by 2 bases and J by 5 bases, with 16 bases between the two germline ends. This CDR3 region has 15 residues. CDR3 bases: TGCGCCAGCAGTGAGGTTGGGGGTTTTCCCAACGAGCAGTACTTC. As protein: CASSEVGGFPNEQYF.

The rearrangement links TRBV7-9 to TRBJ2-5, with D perhaps matching TRBD2 (6 bases). The DNA end is more similar to TRBJ2-7, so the J call may be wrong. Germline CDR1 is SEHNR and CDR2 is FQNEAQ (reference sequence). The CDR3 contains 14 residues. CDR3 in amino acids: CASSPRERLYEQYF. In nucleotides, the CDR3 is TGTGCCAGCAGCCCCCGGGAGAGGCTATACGAGCAGTACTTC.

The chain combines TRBV15 with TRBJ2-1; TRBD2 aligns across 8 bases. The CDR3 extends over 15 amino acids. J gave up 7 bases and V 3 bases, and 8 bases lay outside the gene matches. CDR1 is LNHNV, CDR2 YYDKDF, per germline (reference sequence). The CDR3 loop is CATSRGGRNRNEQFF. CDR3 DNA: TGTGCCACCAGCAGGGGCGGGAGGAATCGGAATGAGCAGTTCTTC.

The chain uses TRBV2 and TRBJ2-1; D tentatively fits TRBD1 or TRBD2 (5 bases each). V lost 3 bases and J lost 0, with 12 bases in between. CDR1 and CDR2 from the germline V gene are SNHLY and FYNNEI. The CDR3 loop spans 16 amino acids. The CDR3 sequence is CASSESGTSSYNEQFF. CDR3 DNA: TGTGCCAGCAGTGAGTCCGGGACGAGCTCCTACAATGAGCAGTTCTTC.